The present T cell receptor beta chain was sequenced within a study of spatial heterogeneity in lung cancer. The length of the CDR3 is 15 residues. CDR1 is LGHNA and CDR2 is YNFKEQ in the germline V gene. Time point given: sample taken at primary tumor resection. Unsorted whole RNA of tumor, nontumor lung or frozen PBMC was sequenced. TCRdb itself ran the 5' RACE reads through MiXCR, one entry per CDR3 protein. The profile shows around 41,000 distinct CDR3 sequences, around 6.5% of them singletons. As concerns this clonotype: This may be a read error, as it is one base from a much larger clone.

This chain links TRBV4-2 with TRBJ1-2; tentative D call: TRBD1 (5 bases). This TCR derives from a female donor with early-stage non-small cell lung cancer. The sequencing here drew on PBMCs, taken at surgery. The chain's CDR3 is CASSLITGTPYGHTF. Here the CDR3 DNA reads TGTGCCAGCAGCCTGATTACCGGGACCCCATATGGCCACACCTTC.